This passage covers 10 T cell receptor beta chains from one sample sequenced in a study of OX40 agonist ivuxolimab in advanced cancers. Here immunoSEQ multiplex PCR was the method, and the copy in TCRdb shows in-frame clones only, minus some. The sample records about 100,000 clones, approximately 94% being singletons. The sample here was CD4+ or CD8+ T cells sorted from blood, taken in a trial of the OX40 agonist ivuxolimab. The source is an adult with an advanced solid tumor such as melanoma, head and neck, liver or kidney cancer.

The CDR3 here is CASSAPGPALTYTGELFF. DNA of the CDR3: TGTGCCAGCAGCGCGCCGGGACCTGCTCTTACCTACACCGGGGAGCTGTTTTTT. The chain recombines TRBV9 with TRBJ2-2, with D perhaps being TRBD1 or TRBD2 (5 bases each). The V gene's germline CDR1 is SGDLS and CDR2 YYNGEE. There are 18 residues in the CDR3. V lost 3 bases to trimming and J lost 3 bases, with 21 bases between them.

The chain carries TRBV7-6 and TRBJ1-2; 11 bases are a match to TRBD1. The CDR3 covers 14 residues. Per the germline V gene, CDR1 is SGHVS and CDR2 is FNYEAQ. After removal of 3 bases from V and 8 bases from J, the junction contained 5 bases not matched to a gene. CDR3 amino acids: CASSFGQGAGGYTF. The CDR3 coding sequence is TGTGCCAGCAGCTTTGGACAGGGGGCGGGAGGCTACACCTTC.

V usage is TRBV27 and J usage is TRBJ2-7, with 8 bases identical to TRBD1. The V gene end was trimmed by 5 bases and the J gene end by 5 bases; junction bases not matched to a gene: 5. Germline V gene sequence: CDR1 MNHEY, CDR2 SMNVEV (reference sequence). The CDR3 totals 13 residues. The CDR3 DNA reads as TGTGCCAGCAGTCCGAGGACAGGGCACGAGCAGTACTTC. It encodes CASSPRTGHEQYF.

This sequence joins TRBV28 and TRBJ1-3, with D perhaps TRBD1 (5 bases). The CDR3 covers 14 residues. From germline, CDR1 is MDHEN and CDR2 SYDVKM. Trimming left V 5 bases short and J 4 bases short, with 12 bases between. The CDR3 coding sequence is TGTGCCAGCAGTACGGGAGGGGCAGGAAACACCATATATTTT. Encoded protein: CASSTGGAGNTIYF.

The chain couples TRBV5-1 to TRBJ1-2; D is ambiguous. This CDR3 has 13 amino acids. V was shortened by 2 bases and J by 4 bases, with 9 bases between the two germline ends. Germline V gene sequence: CDR1 SGHRS, CDR2 YFSETQ. This chain's CDR3 is CASSFLGIYGYTF. CDR3 coding DNA: TGCGCCAGCAGCTTCCTGGGGATCTATGGCTACACCTTC.

This clone was seen a single time. The rearrangement links TRBV6-1 to TRBJ1-1; a weak D match, TRBD1 (5 bases). CDR1 and CDR2 (germline): MNHNS, SASEGT. The germline V and J ends were trimmed by 6 bases and 5 bases, with 19 bases remaining between them. The CDR3 contains 15 residues. The CDR3 protein is CASSLPEGRKTEAFF. The DNA for the CDR3 is TGTGCCAGCAGCCTGCCAGAGGGGCGAAAAACTGAAGCTTTCTTT.

J is TRBJ1-2 and V is TRBV6-1; unclear D gene. V was cut by 3 bases and J by 2 bases, with 19 bases left in between. The CDR3 is made up of 17 amino acids. CDR1 and CDR2 (germline): MNHNS, SASEGT. The CDR3 reads CASSDRPVDSLNYGYTF. The CDR3 bases are TGTGCCAGCAGTGATCGGCCAGTCGATTCATTAAACTATGGCTACACCTTC.

This rearrangement joins TRBV6-6 to TRBJ1-1; D is possibly TRBD1 (6 bases). The CDR3 runs to 13 residues. The germline V gene has CDR1 MNHNY and CDR2 SVGAGI (reference sequence). With 7 bases removed from V and 0 bases from J, the gap between germline ends came to 9 bases. CDR3 DNA: TGTGCCAGCATTGACAGGATGAACACTGAAGCTTTCTTT. Translated: CASIDRMNTEAFF.

This clone appeared once. The CDR3 bases are TGTGCCAGCAGTTTATGGCGGGGGCAGCTTGAAGAGCAGTTCTTC. This sequence encodes CASSLWRGQLEEQFF. The J gene is TRBJ2-1, the V gene TRBV27, with D possibly matching TRBD2 (7 bases). This CDR3 is built from 15 residues. Trimming removed 1 base at V and 10 bases at J, with 17 bases between. In germline, CDR1 is MNHEY, CDR2 SMNVEV (reference sequence).

The J gene is TRBJ1-2, the V gene TRBV4-2, with a possible D match to TRBD1 (5 bases). Germline V gene data show CDR1 as LGHNA and CDR2 as YNFKEQ. The CDR3 has 14 residues. Trimming took 5 bases from V and 7 from J, leaving 17 bases between them. The CDR3 DNA sequence: TGTGCCAGCAGCTTTCCAGGGCCAGTAGCTGGCTACACCTTC. Protein product: CASSFPGPVAGYTF.